The 30 T cell receptor beta chains below were found in one sample sequenced in a study of CD8 T cells in Susac syndrome. The RNA input was 0.5 to 1 ug, and it was reverse transcribed with random hexamers. MiXCR was run by TCRdb on the immunoSEQ multiplex PCR reads, yielding one entry per CDR3 protein. The sample includes about 140,000 distinct CDR3 sequences, over 85% seen only once; the top ten take about 0.25%. The sample comprised CD8+ T cells from PBMCs. Receptors originate from a human donor in good health.

The rearrangement joins TRBV20-1 to TRBJ2-3; 9 nucleotides line up with TRBD2. The CDR3 extends over 18 amino acids. CDR1 is DFQATT and CDR2 is SNEGSKA in the germline V gene (reference sequence). V lost 0 bases, J lost 2 bases, and 12 bases stayed unmatched. The CDR3 coding sequence is TGCAGTGCTAGAGATTCAGAGGCTAGCGGGATAAACACAGATACGCAGTATTTT. Translating it yields CSARDSEASGINTDTQYF.

The rearrangement uses TRBV7-9 and TRBJ1-1, with 8 bases that match TRBD1. V was clipped by 4 bases and J by 3 bases; unmatched bases: 7. In germline, CDR1 is SEHNR, CDR2 FQNEAQ (reference sequence). CDR3 size: 15 residues. The CDR3 DNA reads as TGTGCCAGCAGCTCTTGGACAGGGTGGGACACTGAAGCTTTCTTT. Its translation: CASSSWTGWDTEAFF. The full variable domain, in which reference TRBV7-9 and TRBJ1-1 provide the parts outside the CDR3, is DTGVSQNPRHKITKRGQNVTFRCDPISEHNRLYWYRQTLGQGPEFLTYFQNEAQLEKSRLLSDRFSAERPKGSFSTLEIQRTEQGDSAMYLCASSSWTGWDTEAFFGQGTRLTVV.

This chain uses TRBV28 with TRBJ2-1; no clear D. Germline CDR1 and CDR2: MDHEN and SYDVKM. This CDR3 spans 12 amino acids. V was shortened by 6 bases and J by 4 bases, with 7 bases between the two germline ends. CDR3 sequence reads: CASSPKYNEQFF. The CDR3 DNA sequence: TGTGCCAGCAGCCCTAAATACAATGAGCAGTTCTTC.

The chain links TRBV27 to TRBJ2-7; D uncertain. The CDR3 contains 13 residues. Per the germline V gene, CDR1 is MNHEY and CDR2 is SMNVEV (reference sequence). V shed 2 bases and J shed 0 bases, with 5 bases lying between them. The CDR3 reads CASSLGHSYEQYF. The CDR3 DNA reads TGTGCCAGCAGTTTAGGGCACTCCTACGAGCAGTACTTC.

The chain recombines TRBV29-1 with TRBJ1-1; no definite D call. Germline loops: CDR1 SQVTM, CDR2 ANQGSEA. With 7 bases removed from V and 6 bases from J, the gap between germline ends came to 18 bases. The CDR3 is made up of 13 amino acids. CDR3 coding DNA: TGCAGCGCCTCAATTGGGCTCGATGCTGAAGCTTTCTTT. This translates into CSASIGLDAEAFF.

This clonotype was seen once. The rearrangement joins TRBV6-5 to TRBJ2-3; D ambiguous. Trimming removed 6 bases from V and 6 bases from J, with 10 bases in between. The CDR3 covers 12 residues. Germline lookup yields CDR1 MNHEY and CDR2 SVGAGI. DNA of the CDR3: TGTGCCAGCAGCCCCAGTCCCGATACGCAGTATTTT. This codes for CASSPSPDTQYF.

The chain employs TRBV4-1 and TRBJ1-2; 10 nucleotides match TRBD1. The length of the CDR3 is 15 residues. Losses at the gene ends were 0 bases for V and 5 bases for J; bases not matched to a gene: 3. Germline V gene lookup returns CDR1 MGHRA and CDR2 YSYEKL. In DNA, the CDR3 is TGCGCCAGCAGCCAAGAGCCGGGACAGGGGTATGGCTACACCTTC. Translation: CASSQEPGQGYGYTF.

The V call is TRBV6-5, the J call TRBJ2-2, with D tentatively TRBD1 (6 bases). The CDR3 runs to 18 residues. V was shortened by 2 bases and J by 6 bases, with 22 bases between the two germline ends. CDR1 and CDR2 from the germline V gene are MNHEY and SVGAGI. The CDR3 reads CASSYAPGTHRAAGELFF. The CDR3 DNA sequence: TGTGCCAGCAGTTACGCACCCGGGACACACCGGGCGGCCGGGGAGCTGTTTTTT.

This chain connects TRBV7-2 to TRBJ1-2, with D uncertain. V was clipped by 2 bases and J by 0 bases, with 7 bases between them. Germline CDR1 reads SGHTA; CDR2 reads FQGNSA. The CDR3 loop spans 14 amino acids. The CDR3 loop is CASSLYEANYGYTF. The CDR3 DNA follows: TGTGCCAGCAGCTTATATGAAGCTAACTATGGCTACACCTTC. The variable domain in full, completed from reference TRBV7-2 and TRBJ1-2, reads GAGVSQSPSNKVTEKGKDVELRCDPISGHTALYWYRQSLGQGLEFLIYFQGNSAPDKSGLPSDRFSAERTGGSVSTLTIQRTQQEDSAVYLCASSLYEANYGYTFGSGTRLTVV.

The genes are TRBV9 and TRBJ2-5; D gene unclear. The germline CDR1 and CDR2 sequences are SGDLS and YYNGEE. The CDR3 has 15 residues. Trimming took 0 bases from V and 5 from J, leaving 14 bases between them. CDR3 in DNA: TGTGCCAGCAGCGTAGGGTATACCGCGGTGGAGACCCAGTACTTC. Encoded protein: CASSVGYTAVETQYF. The full variable domain, rest sourced from reference TRBV9 and TRBJ2-5, is DSGVTQTPKHLITATGQRVTLRCSPRSGDLSVYWYQQSLDQGLQFLIQYYNGEERAKGNILERFSAQQFPDLHSELNLSSLELGDSALYFCASSVGYTAVETQYFGPGTRLLVL.

The genes are TRBV19 and TRBJ2-1, with TRBD2 identical over 10 bases. The ends lost 7 bases at V and 6 bases at J; junction bases unmatched: 9. This CDR3 spans 15 amino acids. CDR1 and CDR2 (germline): LNHDA, SQIVND (reference sequence). CDR3 protein: CASNPLAGPFNEQFF. Written as DNA, the CDR3 is TGTGCCAGTAATCCACTAGCGGGGCCTTTCAATGAGCAGTTCTTC.

V is TRBV13 and J is TRBJ1-1; D remains unclear. Trimming pared 0 bases from V and 7 bases from J, leaving 15 bases between. Germline V gene lookup returns CDR1 PRHDT and CDR2 FYEKMQ (reference sequence). The CDR3 length is 15 residues. The chain's CDR3 is CASSLGLVTPVEAFF. In nucleotides, the CDR3 is TGTGCCAGCAGCTTAGGCCTGGTGACGCCGGTTGAAGCTTTCTTT.

The chain has TRBV7-9 and TRBJ2-2; D may be TRBD2 (5 bases). Germline lookup yields CDR1 SEHNR and CDR2 FQNEAQ (reference sequence). This CDR3 has 15 residues. Trimming cost V 3 bases and J 3 bases, with 11 bases left between them. The CDR3 sequence: CASSFRESHTGELFF. The CDR3 DNA follows: TGTGCCAGCAGCTTTCGGGAATCCCACACCGGGGAGCTGTTTTTT. Combining the CDR3 with reference TRBV7-9 and TRBJ2-2 gives the whole variable domain DTGVSQNPRHKITKRGQNVTFRCDPISEHNRLYWYRQTLGQGPEFLTYFQNEAQLEKSRLLSDRFSAERPKGSFSTLEIQRTEQGDSAMYLCASSFRESHTGELFFGEGSRLTVL.

The chain is built from TRBV29-1 and TRBJ1-1; no reliable D call. V was cut by 7 bases and J by 4 bases, with 10 bases left in between. Germline lookup yields CDR1 SQVTM and CDR2 ANQGSEA. CDR3 size: 11 residues. The CDR3 here is CSAQDLTEAFF. CDR3 sequence (DNA): TGCAGCGCGCAGGATCTCACTGAAGCTTTCTTT. The full variable domain, its missing parts supplied by reference TRBV29-1 and TRBJ1-1, is SAVISQKPSRDICQRGTSLTIQCQVDSQVTMMFWYRQQPGQSLTLIATANQGSEATYESGFVIDKFPISRPNLTFSTLTVSNMSPEDSSIYLCSAQDLTEAFFGQGTRLTVV.

V is TRBV9 and J is TRBJ2-3; the D is unclear. The length of the CDR3 is 15 residues. The V gene's germline CDR1 is SGDLS and CDR2 YYNGEE. Trimming removed 3 bases from V and 4 bases from J, with 15 bases in between. As DNA, the CDR3 is TGTGCCAGCAGCGGGCAGACTGTTCAGTCAGATACGCAGTATTTT. It codes for CASSGQTVQSDTQYF.

This sequence joins TRBV27 and TRBJ2-3; 10 bases are a match to TRBD1. The V and J ends lost 2 bases and 2 bases, in that order; junction bases with no gene match: 7. This CDR3 comprises 17 residues. Germline V CDR1 and CDR2: MNHEY, SMNVEV (reference sequence). The DNA for the CDR3 is TGTGCCAGCAGTTTACGCTCGGGACAGGGGTACACAGATACGCAGTATTTT. Protein sequence: CASSLRSGQGYTDTQYF.

This rearrangement joins TRBV30 to TRBJ2-1; 7 nucleotides agree with TRBD2. Germline loops: CDR1 GTSNPN, CDR2 SVGIG (reference sequence). With V trimmed by 2 bases and J by 2 bases, 9 bases remained unmatched. The CDR3 runs 16 residues. DNA for the CDR3: TGTGCCTGGAGTTGGGGTAGCGGGTTCACCTACAATGAGCAGTTCTTC. This translates into CAWSWGSGFTYNEQFF. Variable domain in full (rest from reference TRBV30 and TRBJ2-1): SQTIHQWPATLVQPVGSPLSLECTVEGTSNPNLYWYRQAAGRGLQLLFYSVGIGQISSEVPQNLSASRPQDRQFILSSKKLLLSDSGFYLCAWSWGSGFTYNEQFFGPGTRLTVL.

The chain combines TRBV7-2 with TRBJ2-1; 9 nucleotides line up with TRBD2. Trimming took 5 bases from V and 8 from J; bases not matched to a gene: 13. The length of the CDR3 is 16 residues. The germline gives CDR1 SGHTA, CDR2 FQGNSA. CDR3 sequence: CASSPRWGGRVDEQFF. The CDR3 DNA follows: TGTGCCAGCAGCCCTCGTTGGGGCGGGAGGGTCGATGAGCAGTTCTTC. The full variable domain, with the rest looked up from reference TRBV7-2 and TRBJ2-1, is GAGVSQSPSNKVTEKGKDVELRCDPISGHTALYWYRQSLGQGLEFLIYFQGNSAPDKSGLPSDRFSAERTGGSVSTLTIQRTQQEDSAVYLCASSPRWGGRVDEQFFGPGTRLTVL.

The genes are TRBV15 and TRBJ2-3; D unresolved. The CDR3 is 14 amino acids. V was pared by 1 base and J by 2 bases, with 7 bases between. CDR1 is LNHNV and CDR2 is YYDKDF in the germline V gene (reference sequence). The chain's CDR3 is CATSRVGPTDTQYF. CDR3 DNA: TGTGCCACCAGCAGAGTTGGTCCCACAGATACGCAGTATTTT.

This chain links TRBV24-1 with TRBJ2-5, with D maybe TRBD1 (5 bases). Per the germline V gene, CDR1 is KGHDR and CDR2 is SFDVKD. The CDR3 consists of 14 residues. Trimming removed 5 bases at V and 1 base at J, with 10 bases between. The CDR3 is CATSAPDIQETQYF. The DNA for the CDR3 is TGTGCCACCAGTGCCCCGGACATCCAAGAGACCCAGTACTTC.

There are a few counts of this clonotype. CDR3 nucleotides: TGCAGCGTTGCCCAGGATAGCAATCAGCCCCAGCATTTT. Translated, it gives CSVAQDSNQPQHF. The V and J genes are TRBV29-1 and TRBJ1-5, with D uncertain. The length of the CDR3 is 13 residues. The germline gives CDR1 SQVTM, CDR2 ANQGSEA. The V end lost 4 bases, the J end lost 0 bases, and 7 bases lay between the germline ends.

J is TRBJ2-1 and V is TRBV30; D is unresolved. CDR1 GTSNPN and CDR2 SVGIG come from the germline V gene (reference sequence). V lost 2 bases and J lost 8, with 10 bases in between. This CDR3 has 12 amino acids. CDR3 region: CAWSRWADEQFF. Written as DNA, the CDR3 is TGTGCCTGGAGTCGGTGGGCCGATGAGCAGTTCTTC.

The V call is TRBV15, the J call TRBJ2-1, with 10 bases lining up with TRBD2. CDR3 length: 12 residues. CDR1 is LNHNV, CDR2 YYDKDF, per germline (reference sequence). Trimming at V came to 10 bases and at J to 7 bases, leaving 4 bases not matched to a gene. CDR3 amino acids: CAISGRTNEQFF. In nucleotides, the CDR3 is TGTGCCATTAGCGGGAGGACTAATGAGCAGTTCTTC.

The V and J genes are TRBV27 and TRBJ2-1; a possible D gene is TRBD2 (5 bases). This CDR3 contains 13 residues. Germline V gene data show CDR1 as MNHEY and CDR2 as SMNVEV (reference sequence). Between the trimmed V and J ends, which lost 6 bases and 8 bases, there was a span of 14 bases. CDR3 nucleotides: TGTGCCAGCAGGACGGGGATACGCGATGAGCAGTTCTTC. Translating it yields CASRTGIRDEQFF.

In its sample, this clonotype was seen once. This chain joins TRBV29-1 and TRBJ2-7, with 8 bases lining up with TRBD1. The ends lost 5 bases at V and 6 bases at J; junction bases unmatched: 3. Germline CDR1 is SQVTM and CDR2 is ANQGSEA. The CDR3 is 11 residues long. This chain's CDR3 is CSVLTGVEQYF. The CDR3 DNA reads TGCAGCGTTCTGACAGGGGTCGAGCAGTACTTC.

This sequence joins TRBV29-1 and TRBJ1-4; D perhaps matches TRBD1 (5 bases). Germline loops: CDR1 SQVTM, CDR2 ANQGSEA. Trimming stripped 5 bases from V and 12 bases from J, with 31 bases between. The CDR3 length is 17 residues. The CDR3 DNA follows: TGCAGCGTTATCTACCTTCAACCGGGACTCAGGTTGGGGGAACTGTTTTTT. Translated, it gives CSVIYLQPGLRLGELFF.

This chain uses TRBV14 with TRBJ2-7, with D tentatively TRBD1 or TRBD2 (5 bases each). V was trimmed by 4 bases and J by 3 bases, leaving 10 bases between them. This CDR3 region has 13 residues. In germline, CDR1 is SGHDN, CDR2 FVKESK. The CDR3 spells CASSRDPDYEQYF. Written as DNA, the CDR3 is TGTGCCAGCAGCCGGGACCCGGACTACGAGCAGTACTTC.

This clonotype was seen just once. The gene calls are TRBV29-1 and TRBJ2-5, with D possibly being TRBD1 or TRBD2 (5 bases each). Trimming stripped 4 bases from V and 5 bases from J, with 14 bases between. From germline, CDR1 is SQVTM and CDR2 ANQGSEA. This CDR3 has 13 residues. The CDR3 here is CSVGGRGAETQYF. The CDR3 bases are TGCAGCGTTGGGGGACGGGGAGCGGAGACCCAGTACTTC.

The V gene is TRBV27, the J gene TRBJ1-5; D might be TRBD1 (5 bases). Trimming took 5 bases from V and 1 from J, leaving 15 bases between them. CDR3 length: 16 residues. Germline V lookup: CDR1 MNHEY, CDR2 SMNVEV (reference sequence). In DNA, the CDR3 is TGTGCCAGCAGTCCAGGGACCGGAGGCAGCAATCAGCCCCAGCATTTT. It is translated as CASSPGTGGSNQPQHF.

The chain joins TRBV29-1 to TRBJ2-3, with 8 nucleotides matching TRBD2. Trimming took 6 bases from V and 1 from J; bases not matched to a gene: 3. CDR3 length: 13 residues. Germline V lookup: CDR1 SQVTM, CDR2 ANQGSEA. The CDR3: CSVTSGRTDTQYF. CDR3 nucleotides: TGCAGCGTCACTAGCGGACGCACAGATACGCAGTATTTT.